Listed below are T cell receptor beta chains from one sample, sequenced in a study of shared clonotypes between healthy human individuals. Repertoires were generated with immunoSEQ multiplex PCR, while TCRdb's copy carries only in-frame clones and drops some. The profile shows 2 million to 2.5 million clones, approximately 94% of them singletons. The sequenced material came from naive CD8+ T cells sorted from blood. Every receptor here comes from a man between 18 and 29 years old in good health. CDR3s include the opening cysteine and the closing phenylalanine or tryptophan. D genes are given only for firm matches. Size is omitted from some rows. Given values are once, few, many or a class for expanded clones.

size	V	J	D	DNA	CDR3
.	TRBV4-1	TRBJ2-3	.	TGCGCCAGCAGCTCGGAGTCTCCCGGGGATACGCAGTATTTT	CASSSESPGDTQYF
.	TRBV27	TRBJ1-5	.	TGTGCCAGCAGCCTACAGGGTCAGCCCCAGCATTTT	CASSLQGQPQHF
.	TRBV28	TRBJ1-1	.	TGTGCCAGCACCGGGGGAGATTTGGCCACTGAAGCTTTCTTT	CASTGGDLATEAFF
.	TRBV27	TRBJ2-2	.	TGTGCCAGCAGTCCCGGACAGAACACCGGGGAGCTGTTTTTT	CASSPGQNTGELFF
.	TRBV5-6	TRBJ1-1	.	TGTGCCAGCAGCTTGGCTCAGGGGATCGCTGAAGCTTTCTTT	CASSLAQGIAEAFF
.	TRBV19	TRBJ1-5	.	TGTGCCAGTAGTATGCGCCATCAAGTGGGATCAAGTGCCGATCAGCCCCAGCATTTT	CASSMRHQVGSSADQPQHF
.	TRBV13	TRBJ1-2	.	TGTGCCAGCAGCTTAGCAGAAGCCGGGAACTATGGCTACACCTTC	CASSLAEAGNYGYTF
.	TRBV4-3	TRBJ2-1	.	TGCGCCAGCAGCCAAGTGACCTACAATGAGCAGTTCTTC	CASSQVTYNEQFF
.	TRBV27	TRBJ2-7	TRBD2	TGTGCCAGTAGGACTAGCGGGGGCTACGAGCAGTACTTC	CASRTSGGYEQYF
.	TRBV5-1	TRBJ2-3	.	TGCGCCAGCAGCTTACGGTGGGATTGGACAGATACGCAGTATTTT	CASSLRWDWTDTQYF
once	TRBV19	TRBJ1-5	TRBD1	TGTGCCAGTAGTACTGGGACAGGGACGGTGCAACAGCCCCAGCATTTT	CASSTGTGTVQQPQHF
.	TRBV4-1	TRBJ2-4	TRBD2	TGCGCCAGCAGCCAAGTTTTAGCGGGGGGGCCGGACATTCAGTACTTC	CASSQVLAGGPDIQYF
.	TRBV5-8	TRBJ1-6	.	TGTGCCAGCAGCTTGGTCGGTGACAGGCTGAATTCACCCCTCCACTTT	CASSLVGDRLNSPLHF
.	TRBV5-1	TRBJ1-1	.	TGCGCCAGCGCACCCGCGGGGGGGTTCACTGAAGCTTTCTTT	CASAPAGGFTEAFF
.	TRBV6-6	TRBJ2-3	.	TGTGCCAGCATTGGGGACTGGGCGGCAGATACGCAGTATTTT	CASIGDWAADTQYF
.	TRBV30	TRBJ2-7	.	TGTGCCTGGAGTCGCTTAGGAGTCGAGCAGTACTTC	CAWSRLGVEQYF
.	TRBV28	TRBJ1-1	.	TGTGCCAGCAGTCCATGGACGGTGAACACTGAAGCTTTCTTT	CASSPWTVNTEAFF
.	TRBV2	TRBJ1-2	TRBD1	TGTGCCACCAGGGGGGGGCCTGGCTACACCTTC	CATRGGPGYTF
.	TRBV7-8	TRBJ1-6	.	TGTGCCAGCAGCTTAGGAGGTGACGAGGATTCACCCCTCCACTTT	CASSLGGDEDSPLHF
once	TRBV6-1	TRBJ2-7	.	TGTGCCAGCAGTGAAGGGCAGGGAGGAGAGTACGAGCAGTACTTC	CASSEGQGGEYEQYF
.	TRBV19	TRBJ2-7	.	TGTGCCAGTAGTTTAGCTTCGGGTCAGAACTACGAGCAGTACTTC	CASSLASGQNYEQYF
.	TRBV7-2	TRBJ2-5	.	TGTGCCAGCAGCCTTAACTGGAGAGAGACCCAGTACTTC	CASSLNWRETQYF
.	TRBV5-6	TRBJ2-3	.	TGTGCCAGCAGCTTGGCGTTCGAAGATACGCAGTATTTT	CASSLAFEDTQYF
.	TRBV4-3	TRBJ2-7	.	TGCGCCAGCAGCCAAGAGTTGGACACCTACGAGCAGTACTTC	CASSQELDTYEQYF
.	TRBV5-8	TRBJ2-2	.	TGTGCCAGCAGCCCTTCGGGATGGGGGGCCGGGGAGCTGTTTTTT	CASSPSGWGAGELFF
.	TRBV28	TRBJ1-2	TRBD1	TGTGCCAGCAGTCCCAGGGACAGGGCTAACTATGGCTACACCTTC	CASSPRDRANYGYTF
.	TRBV6-5	TRBJ1-2	.	TGTGCCAGCAGTTACTCGGAGGGTTTACCGTATGGCTACACCTTC	CASSYSEGLPYGYTF
.	TRBV30	TRBJ1-4	.	TGTGCCTACCACATTGGTGAGGGAAAACTGTTTTTT	CAYHIGEGKLFF
.	TRBV6-5	TRBJ2-7	TRBD2	TGTGCCAGCAGCCCACTAGCGGGAGCTGGAGAGCAGTACTTC	CASSPLAGAGEQYF
.	TRBV5-6	TRBJ2-1	.	TGTGCCAGCAGCTTGGTGGTGACCAACTCCTACAATGAGCAGTTCTTC	CASSLVVTNSYNEQFF
.	TRBV7-9	TRBJ1-5	.	TGTGCCAGCAGCTTAGGCGGAATTAAGCCCCAGCATTTT	CASSLGGIKPQHF
.	TRBV19	TRBJ2-7	.	TGTGCCAGTAGTATCCCGGTCCAGGGTAAGCAGTACTTC	CASSIPVQGKQYF
.	TRBV7-6	TRBJ2-7	.	TGTGCCAGCAGCTTAGATGGGGGCTTCGACGAGCAGTACTTC	CASSLDGGFDEQYF
.	TRBV13	TRBJ2-5	.	TGTGCCAGCAGCGAGAACCAAGAGACCCAGTACTTC	CASSENQETQYF
once	TRBV7-9	TRBJ2-1	TRBD1	TGTGCCATACACCCTCGGGACAGCTCCTACAATGAGCAGTTCTTC	CAIHPRDSSYNEQFF
.	TRBV19	TRBJ2-7	TRBD1	TGTGCCAGTAGTGCCACAGGGGTGGGAGAGCAGTACTTC	CASSATGVGEQYF
.	TRBV5-1	TRBJ1-1	.	TGCGCCAGCAGCTTGGCTCGGGGCGGCATGAACACTGAAGCTTTCTTT	CASSLARGGMNTEAFF
.	TRBV10-2	TRBJ1-2	.	TGCGCCAGCAGCCCCGACGGAAACTATGGCTACACCTTC	CASSPDGNYGYTF
once	TRBV7-9	TRBJ2-3	.	TGTGCCAGCAGCTTAGTGAGCACAGATACGCAGTATTTT	CASSLVSTDTQYF
.	TRBV4-3	TRBJ2-7	.	TGCGCCAGCAGCCAAGAAGAGGGCTACGAGCAGTACTTC	CASSQEEGYEQYF
.	TRBV7-2	TRBJ2-6	.	TGTGCCAGCAGCTTAGCTGGGGCCAACGTCCTGACTTTC	CASSLAGANVLTF
once	TRBV28	TRBJ2-3	TRBD2	TGTGCCAGCAGTTTAATGGCTAGCGGGGTCACAGATACGCAGTATTTT	CASSLMASGVTDTQYF
.	TRBV27	TRBJ1-2	TRBD1	TGTGCCAGCAGTTTTCAAGGGGGCGCGGATGGCTACACCTTC	CASSFQGGADGYTF
once	TRBV9	TRBJ2-5	.	TGTGCCAGCACCCCTGGACTGTTCCAAGAGACCCAGTACTTC	CASTPGLFQETQYF
once	TRBV6-6	TRBJ2-6	.	TGTGCCAGCAGTTACCTAACAGGTACTGGGGCCAACGTCCTGACTTTC	CASSYLTGTGANVLTF
.	TRBV12-5	TRBJ2-1	.	TGTGCTAGTGGCAAAAATACCGGTGCTAATTACAATGAGCAGTTCTTC	CASGKNTGANYNEQFF
.	TRBV7-9	TRBJ2-7	.	TGTGCCAGCACCCACCAGGATCTCGAGCAGTACTTC	CASTHQDLEQYF
.	TRBV7-9	TRBJ2-1	.	TGTGCCAGCAACGTTGAGGGGAGCTCCTACAATGAGCAGTTCTTC	CASNVEGSSYNEQFF
.	TRBV4-1	TRBJ2-1	TRBD2	TGCGCCAGCAGCCGGAAACCTTCGGGCGGGAGGCCCGACAATGAGCAGTTCTTC	CASSRKPSGGRPDNEQFF
.	TRBV13	TRBJ2-3	.	TGTGCCAGCAGCTTAGCTGGGGGCACAGATACGCAGTATTTT	CASSLAGGTDTQYF